This T cell receptor beta chain was captured by sequencing in a study of T-cell reconstitution after alpha-beta-depleted transplantation in children. The library targeted TCRbeta and was prepared with unique molecular identifiers. TCRdb ran MiXCR on the PCR reads and lists one entry per CDR3 protein. The sample includes about 230,000 distinct CDR3 sequences, 9% to 10% of them seen just once. CDR1 is SGHRS, CDR2 YFSETQ, per germline. The CDR3 covers 15 residues. V was shortened by 0 bases and J by 4 bases, with 10 bases between the two germline ends. Ten or more counts support this clonotype. This TCR came from a human donor who donated a stem cell graft to a child with SCID. The specimen comprised PBMCs from the stem cell graft donor, sampled from the stem cell graft. The V call is TRBV5-1, the J call TRBJ1-4; possibly TRBD1 for D (6 bases). CDR3 region: CASSLGTDFNEKLFF. The CDR3 DNA follows: TGCGCCAGCAGCTTGGGGACAGACTTTAATGAAAAACTGTTTTTT. The variable domain in full, with the rest retrieved from reference TRBV5-1 and TRBJ1-4, is KAGVTQTPRYLIKTRGQQVTLSCSPISGHRSVSWYQQTPGQGLQFLFEYFSETQRNKGNFPGRFSGRQFSNSRSEMNVSTLELGDSALYLCASSLGTDFNEKLFFGSGTQLSVL.